The entry that follows covers one T cell receptor beta chain sequence. At least ten counts were recorded for this clonotype. Its specific antigen is unknown. The germline gene is not matched at one end of the junction; a read error may be the cause. This record comes from a study of T cells after yellow fever vaccination (dated by TCRdb to about 2019). The study in broad terms: The SMART-Seq v4 Ultra Low Input RNA kit was used to prepare libraries from fractions with low cell numbers. Blood samples were taken at several timepoints before and after primary and secondary immunization, and bulk PBMC replicates and cell subsets were isolated. Two healthy male donors, one aged 18 to 30 and one aged 30 to 40 years, made up the cohort. To follow T-cell clones before and after both primary and booster YFV17D yellow fever vaccination, bulk TCR alpha and beta repertoires underwent longitudinal sequencing.

Broader findings and caveats from the paper: The secondary T-cell response was found to be weaker but faster than the primary response, with a peak reached on day 5 rather than on day 15. Most clones expanded after primary vaccination (around 96% of CD4 and approximately 86% of CD8) were re-detected after the booster, suggesting that broad memory maintenance occurred. The study included only a couple of donors, which limits how far the findings can be generalized. Because abundant contaminating clonotypes from the bulk population could be contained in FACS-sorted repertoires, computational filtering was required. A small fraction of clonotypes appeared in both the CD4 and CD8 compartments, likely as a result of convergent recombination.

The germline V gene provides CDR1 SGHRS and CDR2 YFSETQ. The CDR3, cysteine through phenylalanine, is 14 amino acids long. Kept here is only the CDR3 DNA, which spans 42 bases and is read in frame from base 1. TCR cDNA was synthesized by 5'RACE template switching, which introduced a universal primer site and unique molecular identifiers. Priming of cDNA synthesis was performed from both the TCR alpha and TCR beta constant segments. Two PCR steps were used to amplify libraries, with sample barcodes and sequencing adapters being added in the second step. Sequencing of libraries was done on Illumina HiSeq 2500 (2x100 bp) or NovaSeq (2x150 bp). For the original study's pipeline: Demultiplexing of reads and collapsing into UMI consensus sequences were performed with MIGEC, and V(D)J alignment was carried out with MiXCR. Vaccine-responding clonotypes were defined with edgeR using replicate PBMC samples, requiring FDR below 0.01 and a log2 fold change above 5 up to day 15. Each bulk clonotype received a CD4 or CD8 identity based on whether the sequenced CD4 or CD8 repertoire contained that clonotype at higher abundance. TCRdb reprocessed the public reads (quality trimming at Q25 with fastp, clone calling with MiXCR) and kept in-frame beta chains. One record per CDR3 amino acid sequence lists the most common genes and DNA. In this record, the V and J calls reflect TCRdb's handling and not the investigators' own analysis. The sample table shows about 110,000 distinct CDR3 sequences, and 6.5% to 9% are seen once. Roughly 23% of the sample is taken by the ten largest.

What the treatment or condition label conveys for this sample: live attenuated yellow fever vaccine strain. A standard Ficoll-Paque protocol was used to isolate PBMCs from peripheral blood. Dynabeads CD4 and CD8 positive selection kits were used to isolate CD4 and CD8 T-cell fractions. RNA was extracted with TriZol from bulk PBMCs, CD4 and CD8 fractions, and dextramer-positive and dextramer-negative fractions. Sequencing was performed on CD8+ T cells sorted from PBMCs, taken 45 days after the yellow fever booster vaccination. This chain joins TRBV5-1 to TRBJ2-7; a confident D gene designation cannot be given. This clonotype originated in a man aged 30 to 45 who received the YFV17D yellow fever vaccine. Here the CDR3 is given as CASSLGTAVYEQYF. The DNA reads TGCGCCAGCAGTTTGGGTACGGCGGTCTACGAGCAGTACTTC.